This entry lists 6 T cell receptor beta chains sequenced from one sample in a study of cytomegalovirus exposure and HLA in healthy donors. Primers for the PCR totalled 60 Vbeta and 13 Jbeta. TCRdb's copy holds only in-frame clones and misses some; the assay was immunoSEQ multiplex PCR. The table records around 150,000 clones, approximately 80% of them present only once. The specimen was PBMCs. Source of these receptors: a man aged 45 to 65 in good health and CMV-seropositive.

The chain is built from TRBV2 and TRBJ1-1, with D possibly TRBD1 on 5 matching bases. The CDR3 contains 16 residues. Trimming shortened V by 8 bases and J by 4 bases, and 23 bases separated the two germline ends. Per germline, CDR1 SNHLY and CDR2 FYNNEI. The CDR3 region has the DNA TGTGCCAGCTTGACCCGGCCCCGGGGGGTTAGCACTGAAGCTTTCTTT. Its translation is CASLTRPRGVSTEAFF. The full variable domain, its missing parts supplied by reference TRBV2 and TRBJ1-1, is EPEVTQTPSHQVTQMGQEVILRCVPISNHLYFYWYRQILGQKVEFLVSFYNNEISEKSEIFDDQFSVERPDGSNFTLKIRSTKLEDSAMYFCASLTRPRGVSTEAFFGQGTRLTVV.

This chain links TRBV7-2 with TRBJ2-4; 10 bases map to TRBD2. CDR3 size: 15 residues. The germline V gene has CDR1 SGHTA and CDR2 FQGNSA. V trimming: 5 bases; J trimming: 8 bases; junction bases outside the gene matches: 9. CDR3 sequence (DNA): TGTGCCAGCAGCACCACCGGGACTAGCGTCTACATTCAGTACTTC. As protein: CASSTTGTSVYIQYF.

The chain recombines TRBV29-1 with TRBJ1-1; D not resolved. Germline V lookup: CDR1 SQVTM, CDR2 ANQGSEA. Trimming cost V 8 bases and J 5 bases, with 15 bases left between them. CDR3 length: 12 amino acids. For the CDR3, the DNA is TGCAGCTATCTTTCGCGTGAGACTGAAGCTTTCTTT. It encodes CSYLSRETEAFF.

The chain uses TRBV4-1 and TRBJ2-7; D perhaps matches TRBD2 (6 bases). Germline V CDR1 and CDR2: MGHRA, YSYEKL. V shed 5 bases and J shed 5 bases, with 19 bases lying between them. The CDR3 is 15 amino acids. CDR3: CASSIGDSWSNEQYF. In DNA form, the CDR3 reads TGCGCCAGCAGCATTGGGGACTCCTGGTCCAACGAGCAGTACTTC.

This clone was seen just once. CDR3: CASSVGSTGAMNTEAFF. The CDR3 region has the DNA TGTGCCAGCAGCGTAGGGTCGACAGGGGCGATGAACACTGAAGCTTTCTTT. The V gene is TRBV9, the J gene TRBJ1-1, with 8 bases lining up with TRBD1. The CDR3 is 17 residues long. Germline CDR1 and CDR2: SGDLS and YYNGEE. With V trimmed by 0 bases and J by 0 bases, 7 bases remained unmatched.

Only one count was recorded for this clone. This chain connects TRBV29-1 to TRBJ2-5; D unresolved. V was pared by 2 bases and J by 1 base, with 8 bases between. CDR1 is SQVTM, CDR2 ANQGSEA, per germline. The CDR3 has 13 amino acids. The CDR3 is CSVESTAQETQYF. The CDR3 region has the DNA TGCAGCGTTGAAAGCACAGCCCAAGAGACCCAGTACTTC.